This T cell receptor (beta chain) was sequenced during a study of cytomegalovirus exposure and HLA in healthy donors. On this clone itself: Its antigen remains unidentified.

The V gene's germline CDR1 is LNHDA and CDR2 SQIVND (reference sequence). V lost 1 base, J lost 4 bases, and 10 bases stayed unmatched. The CDR3 covers 17 residues. Regarding the study as a whole: Testing in vitro showed three CMV-associated chains specific for CMV antigens. Most TCRs appeared rarely, but some public TCRs recurred in many donors. Earlier analysis found most TCR beta V segments productive about 90% or about 30% of the time.

Primers included in the PCR were 60 Vbeta and 13 Jbeta primers. Profiling relied on immunoSEQ multiplex PCR, and the TCRdb table lists in-frame clones only, not all of them. The sample shows over 150,000 clones, approximately 79% of them seen only once. This receptor was taken from a male donor in good health and CMV-seronegative. This chain connects TRBV19 to TRBJ2-1; TRBD2 aligns across 7 bases. Sequenced material: PBMCs. CDR3 residues: CASSIASGGRVYNEQFF. DNA for the CDR3: TGTGCCAGTAGTATAGCTAGCGGTGGCCGCGTTTACAATGAGCAGTTCTTC.